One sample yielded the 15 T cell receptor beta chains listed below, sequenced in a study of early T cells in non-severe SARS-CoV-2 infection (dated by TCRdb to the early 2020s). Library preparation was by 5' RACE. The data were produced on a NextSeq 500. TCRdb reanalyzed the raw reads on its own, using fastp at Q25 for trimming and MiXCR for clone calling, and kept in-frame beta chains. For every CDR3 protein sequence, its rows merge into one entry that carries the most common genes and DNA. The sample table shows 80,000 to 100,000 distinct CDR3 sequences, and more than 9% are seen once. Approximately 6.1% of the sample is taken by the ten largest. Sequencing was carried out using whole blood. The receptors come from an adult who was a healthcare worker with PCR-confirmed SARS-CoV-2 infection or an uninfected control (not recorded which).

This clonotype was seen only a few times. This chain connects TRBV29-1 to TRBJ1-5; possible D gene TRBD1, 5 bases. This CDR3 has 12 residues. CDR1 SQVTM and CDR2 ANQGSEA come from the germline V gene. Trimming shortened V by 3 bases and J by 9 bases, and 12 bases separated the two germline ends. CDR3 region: CSVDLGDGPQHF. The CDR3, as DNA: TGCAGCGTTGATCTGGGGGATGGGCCCCAGCATTTT.

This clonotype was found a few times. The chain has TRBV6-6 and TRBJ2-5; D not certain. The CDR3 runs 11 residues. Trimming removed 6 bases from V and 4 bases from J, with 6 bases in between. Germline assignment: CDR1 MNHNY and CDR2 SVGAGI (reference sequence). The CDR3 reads CASRAVETQYF. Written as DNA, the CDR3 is TGTGCCAGCAGGGCCGTAGAGACCCAGTACTTC.

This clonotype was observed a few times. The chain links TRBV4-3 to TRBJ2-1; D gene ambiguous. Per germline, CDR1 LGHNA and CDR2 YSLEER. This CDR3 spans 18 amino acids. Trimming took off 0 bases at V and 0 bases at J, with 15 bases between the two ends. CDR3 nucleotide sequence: TGCGCCAGCAGCCAAGATCGGACCTCCCGAAGCTCCTACAATGAGCAGTTCTTC. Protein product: CASSQDRTSRSSYNEQFF.

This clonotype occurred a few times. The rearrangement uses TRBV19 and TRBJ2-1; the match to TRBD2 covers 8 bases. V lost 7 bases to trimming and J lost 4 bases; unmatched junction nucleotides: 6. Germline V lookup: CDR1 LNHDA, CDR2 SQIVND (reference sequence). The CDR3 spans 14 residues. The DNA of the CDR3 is TGTGCCAGTACGGTTACTAGCGGATACAATGAGCAGTTCTTC. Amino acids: CASTVTSGYNEQFF. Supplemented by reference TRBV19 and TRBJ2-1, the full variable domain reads DGGITQSPKYLFRKEGQNVTLSCEQNLNHDAMYWYRQDPGQGLRLIYYSQIVNDFQKGDIAEGYSVSREKKESFPLTVTSAQKNPTAFYLCASTVTSGYNEQFFGPGTRLTVL.

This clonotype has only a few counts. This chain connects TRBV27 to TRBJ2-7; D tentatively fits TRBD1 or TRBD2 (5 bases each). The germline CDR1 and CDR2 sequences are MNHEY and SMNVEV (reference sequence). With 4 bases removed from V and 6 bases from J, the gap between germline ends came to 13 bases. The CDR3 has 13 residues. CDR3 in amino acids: CASSSFRDGEQYF. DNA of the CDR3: TGTGCCAGCAGTTCCTTCCGGGACGGCGAGCAGTACTTC.

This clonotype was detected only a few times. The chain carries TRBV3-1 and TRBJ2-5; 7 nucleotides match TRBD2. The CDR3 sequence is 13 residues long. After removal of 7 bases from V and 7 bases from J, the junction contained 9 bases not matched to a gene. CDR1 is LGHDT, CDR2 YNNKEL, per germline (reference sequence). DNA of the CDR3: TGTGCCAGCACCTCGACTAGCCCAGGGACCCAGTACTTC. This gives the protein CASTSTSPGTQYF.

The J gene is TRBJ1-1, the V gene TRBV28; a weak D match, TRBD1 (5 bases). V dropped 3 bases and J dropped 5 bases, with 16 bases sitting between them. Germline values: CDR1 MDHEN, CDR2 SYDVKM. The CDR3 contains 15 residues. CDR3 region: CASSLSAGERTEAFF. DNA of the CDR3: TGTGCCAGCAGTTTGTCGGCGGGGGAGAGAACTGAAGCTTTCTTT.

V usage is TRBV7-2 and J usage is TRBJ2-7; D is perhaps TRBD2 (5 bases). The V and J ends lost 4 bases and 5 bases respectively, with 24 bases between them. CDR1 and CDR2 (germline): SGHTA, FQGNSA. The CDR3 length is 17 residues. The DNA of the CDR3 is TGTGCCAGCAGCTGGCCTACTAGGTCCCCGGGGTCGGACGAGCAGTACTTC. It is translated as CASSWPTRSPGSDEQYF.

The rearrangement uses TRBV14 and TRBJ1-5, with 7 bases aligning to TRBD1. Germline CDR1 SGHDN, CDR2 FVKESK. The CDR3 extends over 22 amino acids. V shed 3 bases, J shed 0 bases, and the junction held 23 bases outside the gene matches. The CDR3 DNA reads TGTGCCAGCAGCCAGGAATCGACTAAACCGGGACAGAAAGCATATAGCAATCAGCCCCAGCATTTT. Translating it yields CASSQESTKPGQKAYSNQPQHF.

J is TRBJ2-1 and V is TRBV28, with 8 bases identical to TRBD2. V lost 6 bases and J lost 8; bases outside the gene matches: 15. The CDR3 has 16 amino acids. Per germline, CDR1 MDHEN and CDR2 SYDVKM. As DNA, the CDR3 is TGTGCCAGCAGCACCACGGGAGGTAGCGGGACCTATGAGCAGTTCTTC. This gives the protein CASSTTGGSGTYEQFF.

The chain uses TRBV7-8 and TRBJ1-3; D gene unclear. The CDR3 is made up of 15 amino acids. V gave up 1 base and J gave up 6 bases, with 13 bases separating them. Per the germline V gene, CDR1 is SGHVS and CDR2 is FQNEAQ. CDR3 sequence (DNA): TGTGCCAGCAGCTTAGATGCAGCTTATTCAAACACCATATATTTT. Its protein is CASSLDAAYSNTIYF.

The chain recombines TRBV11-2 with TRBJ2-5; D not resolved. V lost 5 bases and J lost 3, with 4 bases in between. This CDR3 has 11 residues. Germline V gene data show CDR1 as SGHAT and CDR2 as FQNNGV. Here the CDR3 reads CASSPKETQYF. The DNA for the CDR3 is TGTGCCAGCAGCCCGAAAGAGACCCAGTACTTC.

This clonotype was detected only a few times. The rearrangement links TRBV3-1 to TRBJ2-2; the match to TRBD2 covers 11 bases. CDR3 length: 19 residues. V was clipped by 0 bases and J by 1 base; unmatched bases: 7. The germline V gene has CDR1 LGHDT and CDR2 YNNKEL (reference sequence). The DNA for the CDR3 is TGTGCCAGCAGCCAAGATTCCCTAGCGGGAGGCCTGAACACCGGGGAGCTGTTTTTT. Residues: CASSQDSLAGGLNTGELFF.

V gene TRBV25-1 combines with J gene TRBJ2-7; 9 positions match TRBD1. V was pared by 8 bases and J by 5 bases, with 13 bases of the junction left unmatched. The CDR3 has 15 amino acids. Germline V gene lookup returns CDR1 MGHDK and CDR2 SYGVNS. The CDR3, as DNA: TGTGCCAGCGGGGGAGGAGGGACAGGGCGGAACGAGCAGTACTTC. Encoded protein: CASGGGGTGRNEQYF.

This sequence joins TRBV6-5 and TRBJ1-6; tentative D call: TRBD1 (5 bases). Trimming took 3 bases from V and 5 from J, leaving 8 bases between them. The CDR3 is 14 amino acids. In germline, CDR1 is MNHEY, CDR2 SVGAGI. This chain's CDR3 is CASSYGGDNSPLHF. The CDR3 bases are TGTGCCAGCAGTTATGGGGGGGATAATTCACCCCTCCACTTT.